These 18 T cell receptor beta chains came from one sample sequenced in a study of blood T cell repertoires in COVID-19. Libraries were prepared by immunoSEQ multiplex PCR; TCRdb keeps only in-frame clonotypes and omits some of them. The profile covers tens of thousands of clones, with approximately 83% appearing a single time and 28% taken by the ten largest. Source material: peripheral blood. The source of these receptors is a man aged 65-85 years with acute or convalescent COVID-19.

The chain has TRBV11-3 and TRBJ2-1; D unresolved. This CDR3 is built from 14 residues. Germline V gene sequence: CDR1 SGHNT, CDR2 YENEEA. V shed 1 base and J shed 9 bases, with 13 bases lying between them. The CDR3 coding sequence is TGTGCCAGCAGCTTAGCCCCCTCTTCGAGTGAGCAGTTCTTC. This codes for CASSLAPSSSEQFF.

The chain joins TRBV7-2 to TRBJ2-3, with D unclear. The CDR3 length is 14 residues. Germline loops: CDR1 SGHTA, CDR2 FQGNSA. V was cut by 1 base and J by 6 bases, with 11 bases left in between. CDR3 amino acids: CASSLGGSSDTQYF. Here the CDR3 DNA reads TGTGCCAGCAGCTTAGGCGGTAGCTCTGATACGCAGTATTTT.

Comment on this clone: The same CDR3 arises from other DNA sequences in this sample as well. The J gene is TRBJ2-7, the V gene TRBV10-1, with 8 bases fitting TRBD1. Germline CDR1 and CDR2: WNHNN and SYGVQD (reference sequence). V shed 0 bases, J shed 3 bases, and the junction held 4 bases outside the gene matches. CDR3 length: 15 residues. The CDR3 loop reads CASSESGQGLYEQYF. Written as DNA, the CDR3 is TGCGCCAGCAGTGAGTCTGGACAGGGCCTCTACGAGCAGTACTTC.

V and J are TRBV20-1 and TRBJ1-4; perhaps TRBD1 as D (6 bases). The CDR3 covers 13 residues. CDR1 and CDR2 (germline): DFQATT, SNEGSKA (reference sequence). The V end was cut by 3 bases, the J end by 8 bases, with 13 bases between. In DNA form, the CDR3 reads TGCAGTGCTAGTGCAGGGGCTGAGGAAAAACTGTTTTTT. Residues: CSASAGAEEKLFF.

This sequence joins TRBV5-1 and TRBJ2-7, with TRBD2 as a possible D gene (6 bases). Trimming stripped 0 bases from V and 2 bases from J, with 12 bases between. The CDR3 consists of 15 residues. Germline V lookup: CDR1 SGHRS, CDR2 YFSETQ. The CDR3 loop reads CASSLELAPTYEQYF. The CDR3 region has the DNA TGCGCCAGCAGCTTGGAGCTAGCGCCAACCTACGAGCAGTACTTC.

This clone has more than one count but fewer than ten. The chain joins TRBV4-3 to TRBJ1-1; 7 bases match TRBD1. The germline gives CDR1 LGHNA, CDR2 YSLEER. Trimming removed 4 bases from V and 1 base from J; junction bases left unmatched: 3. This CDR3 has 14 residues. The CDR3 spells CASSLGTENTEAFF. The CDR3 nucleotides read TGCGCCAGCAGCCTCGGGACAGAGAACACTGAAGCTTTCTTT.

The chain recombines TRBV30 with TRBJ2-7; perhaps TRBD1 as D (6 bases). From germline, CDR1 is GTSNPN and CDR2 SVGIG (reference sequence). There are 13 residues in the CDR3. Between the trimmed V and J ends, which lost 2 bases and 2 bases, there was a span of 10 bases. The CDR3 nucleotides are TGTGCCTGGAGTACAGGGTTAACCTACGAGCAGTACTTC. Its protein is CAWSTGLTYEQYF.

The V and J genes are TRBV11-3 and TRBJ2-7, with D tentatively TRBD1 (6 bases). Deletions cut 3 bases from V and 6 bases from J, with 12 bases between. Germline CDR1 is SGHNT and CDR2 is YENEEA. This CDR3 has 13 amino acids. Here the CDR3 DNA reads TGTGCCAGCAGCTTTCCAGGGGAAGGCGAGCAGTACTTC. Translated, it gives CASSFPGEGEQYF.

The rearrangement joins TRBV24-1 to TRBJ2-1, with 13 bases identical to TRBD2. This CDR3 has 17 amino acids. V lost 4 bases and J lost 5; bases outside the gene matches: 7. Germline V lookup: CDR1 KGHDR, CDR2 SFDVKD. CDR3 region: CATSDYGTSGNDNEQFF. The CDR3 coding sequence is TGTGCCACCAGTGACTATGGGACTAGCGGGAATGACAATGAGCAGTTCTTC.

The chain combines TRBV5-1 with TRBJ2-2; 9 nucleotides match TRBD1. The CDR3 is 14 residues long. The V gene's germline CDR1 is SGHRS and CDR2 YFSETQ. V shed 8 bases and J 0 bases; nucleotides not matched to a gene: 2. As DNA, the CDR3 is TGCGCCAGTGGGACAGGGACGAACACCGGGGAGCTGTTTTTT. This codes for CASGTGTNTGELFF.

This sequence joins TRBV19 and TRBJ1-5, with 7 positions matching TRBD1. CDR3 length equals 14 residues. Germline V lookup: CDR1 LNHDA, CDR2 SQIVND (reference sequence). V lost 3 bases and J lost 6; bases outside the gene matches: 5. DNA of the CDR3: TGTGCCAGTAGTATCGACAGGGTGGGTCAGCCCCAGCATTTT. Translation: CASSIDRVGQPQHF.

The J gene is TRBJ1-1, the V gene TRBV7-9; D call uncertain. CDR3 length equals 13 residues. Germline CDR1 is SEHNR and CDR2 is FQNEAQ (reference sequence). The ends were cut back, 5 bases at V and 3 bases at J, with 10 bases in the middle. CDR3 bases: TGTGCCAGCAGCCTCGCAGCGGACACTGAAGCTTTCTTT. Protein: CASSLAADTEAFF.

This clone appeared a few times. The CDR3 DNA sequence: TGTGCTAGTGGGCTAATATCAGGGGGCGCGGGAGGCTACACCTTC. Amino acid sequence: CASGLISGGAGGYTF. The chain combines TRBV12-5 with TRBJ1-2, with 8 bases aligning to TRBD1. The CDR3 runs to 15 residues. Germline lookup yields CDR1 LGHNT and CDR2 FRNRAP. V lost 6 bases to trimming and J lost 8 bases; unmatched junction nucleotides: 14.

V gene TRBV28 combines with J gene TRBJ2-4; D remains unclear. CDR3 length: 15 residues. The V gene lost 4 bases and the J gene lost 1 base, with 11 bases spanning the gap. Germline-derived CDR1 and CDR2 are MDHEN and SYDVKM. CDR3: CASSSPARAKNIQYF. The CDR3, as DNA: TGTGCCAGCAGTTCTCCGGCGCGGGCCAAAAACATTCAGTACTTC.

This clone was recorded only once. The chain is built from TRBV6-4 and TRBJ2-1, with D possibly TRBD2 on 5 matching bases. Between the trimmed V and J ends, which lost 0 bases and 16 bases, there was a span of 16 bases. CDR1 is MRHNA and CDR2 is SNTAGT in the germline V gene. The CDR3 sequence is 13 residues long. This CDR3 is CASSDSTAGVLFF. CDR3 bases: TGTGCCAGCAGTGACTCGACCGCCGGGGTCCTATTCTTC.

The chain is built from TRBV15 and TRBJ1-5; unclear D gene. The CDR3 extends over 17 amino acids. The V gene's germline CDR1 is LNHNV and CDR2 YYDKDF (reference sequence). V shed 1 base and J shed 3 bases, with 16 bases lying between them. CDR3 coding DNA: TGTGCCACCAGCAGAGGAGCCGGAGCCCGGAACAATCAGCCCCAGCATTTT. Translation gives CATSRGAGARNNQPQHF.

V usage is TRBV12-3 or TRBV12-4 and J usage is TRBJ1-5, with 9 positions matching TRBD1. V shed 6 bases, J shed 4 bases, and the junction held 1 base outside the gene matches. CDR3 length: 13 amino acids. CDR3 DNA: TGTGCCAGCAGGGGACAGGGTAATCAGCCCCAGCATTTT. Translation gives CASRGQGNQPQHF.

The genes are TRBV6-6 and TRBJ2-2, with 8 bases matching TRBD2. The CDR3 covers 14 residues. V lost 6 bases and J lost 7; bases outside the gene matches: 7. Germline V gene sequence: CDR1 MNHNY, CDR2 SVGAGI (reference sequence). This chain's CDR3 is CASSKQAGVGELFF. The DNA for the CDR3 is TGTGCCAGCAGCAAGCAAGCGGGAGTCGGGGAGCTGTTTTTT.